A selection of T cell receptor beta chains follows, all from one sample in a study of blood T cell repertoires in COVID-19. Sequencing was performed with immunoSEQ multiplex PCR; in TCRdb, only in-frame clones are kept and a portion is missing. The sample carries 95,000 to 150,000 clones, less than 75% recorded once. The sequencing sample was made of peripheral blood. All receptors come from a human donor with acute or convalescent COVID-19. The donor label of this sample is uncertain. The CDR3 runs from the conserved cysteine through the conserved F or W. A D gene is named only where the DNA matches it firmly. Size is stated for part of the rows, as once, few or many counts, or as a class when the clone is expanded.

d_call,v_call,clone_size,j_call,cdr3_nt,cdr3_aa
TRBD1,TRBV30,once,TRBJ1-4,TGTGCCTGGAATCAGGGGGCGTCGCGTGAAAAACTGTTTTTT,CAWNQGASREKLFF
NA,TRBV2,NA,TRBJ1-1,TGTGCCAGCACCTATCAGGGGAACACTGAAGCTTTCTTT,CASTYQGNTEAFF
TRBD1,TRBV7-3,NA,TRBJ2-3,TGTGCCAGCAGCCCGGACAGACAGGGAATCGATACGCAGTATTTT,CASSPDRQGIDTQYF
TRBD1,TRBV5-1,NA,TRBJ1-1,TGCGCCAGCGGCCCGGGGACAGGGGTGAACACTGAAGCTTTCTTT,CASGPGTGVNTEAFF
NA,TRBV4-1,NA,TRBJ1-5,TGCGCCAGCAGCCAAGATTTCCGAACAGGGATTCAGCCCCAGCATTTT,CASSQDFRTGIQPQHF
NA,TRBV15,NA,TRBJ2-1,TGTGCCACCAGCTTTGGGACCGGGGGAAATGAGCAGTTCTTC,CATSFGTGGNEQFF
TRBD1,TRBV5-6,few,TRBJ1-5,TGTGCCAGCAGCACACGGACAGGGCAGTTGAGCAATCAGCCCCAGCATTTT,CASSTRTGQLSNQPQHF
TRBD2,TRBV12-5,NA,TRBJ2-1,TGTGCTAGTGGTTCCCCTAGCGGGGGGGGCAATGAGCAGTTCTTC,CASGSPSGGGNEQFF
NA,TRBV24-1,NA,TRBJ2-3,TGTGCCACCAGTGATATGGACAGATTTAGCACAGATACGCAGTATTTT,CATSDMDRFSTDTQYF
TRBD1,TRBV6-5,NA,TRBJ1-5,TGTGCCAGCAGGAGGGACAGTCTGAATCAGCCCCAGCATTTT,CASRRDSLNQPQHF
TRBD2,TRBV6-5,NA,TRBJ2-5,TGTGCCAGCAGTTACTCGATCCGCGGGGGGCGAGAGACCCAGTACTTC,CASSYSIRGGRETQYF
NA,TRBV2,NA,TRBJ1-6,TGTGCCAGGGCGGGCGGGACGACCTATAATTCACCCCTCCACTTT,CARAGGTTYNSPLHF
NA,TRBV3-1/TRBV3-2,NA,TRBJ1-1,TGTGCCAGCAGCCTAGCAGAGAACACTGAAGCTTTCTTT,CASSLAENTEAFF
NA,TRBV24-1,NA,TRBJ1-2,TGTGCCACCAGTGACCCAACAGGGAACGATGGCTACACCTTC,CATSDPTGNDGYTF
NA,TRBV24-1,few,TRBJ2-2,TGTGCCACCAGTGATCTCCACGGTACCGGGGAGCTGTTTTTT,CATSDLHGTGELFF
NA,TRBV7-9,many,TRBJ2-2,TGTGCCAGCACCATGCCATGGCCCATCACCGAAACCGGGGAGCTGTTTTTT,CASTMPWPITETGELFF